This T cell receptor beta chain was recovered during a study of PD-1 blockade in classical Hodgkin lymphoma. The V gene lost 4 bases and the J gene lost 1 base, with 11 bases spanning the gap. Per the germline V gene, CDR1 is SGHRS and CDR2 is YFSETQ. The CDR3 spans 14 residues. As for this clone: Antigen: not known.

Study results and limitations: Diversity similar to that of newly diagnosed patients was seen at baseline in complete responders. Undefined causes, possibly disease activity or prior therapy, underlie the repertoire differences. The study reported lower baseline TCR diversity in newly diagnosed patients than in healthy donors.

Each patient's relapse followed autologous stem cell transplantation, and brentuximab vedotin exposure varied. Complete response, partial response or progressive disease constituted the best responses recorded. This table comes from immunoSEQ multiplex PCR, and its TCRdb copy is limited to in-frame clones, with some not included. The table shows some 15,000 clones, with roughly 85% occurring only once. The sample in question was peripheral blood mononuclear cells (PBMCs), obtained at baseline. This sequence joins TRBV5-1 and TRBJ1-1; D gene unclear. This clonotype originated in a human donor with classical Hodgkin lymphoma. The chain's CDR3 is CASSRRAANTEAFF. The CDR3 region has the DNA TGCGCCAGCAGCCGAAGGGCGGCGAACACTGAAGCTTTCTTT.